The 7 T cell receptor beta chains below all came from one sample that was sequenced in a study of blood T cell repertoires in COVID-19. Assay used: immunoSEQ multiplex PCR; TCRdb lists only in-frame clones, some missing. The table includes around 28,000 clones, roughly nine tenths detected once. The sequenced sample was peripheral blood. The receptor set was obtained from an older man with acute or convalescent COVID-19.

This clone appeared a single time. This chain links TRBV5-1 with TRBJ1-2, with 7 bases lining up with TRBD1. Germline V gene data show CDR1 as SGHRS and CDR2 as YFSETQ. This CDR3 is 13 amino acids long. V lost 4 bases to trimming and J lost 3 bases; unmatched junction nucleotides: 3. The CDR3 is CASSPQGDYGYTF. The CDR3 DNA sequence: TGCGCCAGCAGCCCTCAGGGGGACTATGGCTACACCTTC.

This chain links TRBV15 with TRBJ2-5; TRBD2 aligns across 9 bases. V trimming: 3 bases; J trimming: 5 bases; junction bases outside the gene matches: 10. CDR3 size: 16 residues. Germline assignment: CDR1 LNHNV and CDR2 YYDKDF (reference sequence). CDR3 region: CATSRGFSGSWETQYF. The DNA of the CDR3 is TGTGCCACCAGCAGGGGCTTTAGCGGGAGTTGGGAGACCCAGTACTTC.

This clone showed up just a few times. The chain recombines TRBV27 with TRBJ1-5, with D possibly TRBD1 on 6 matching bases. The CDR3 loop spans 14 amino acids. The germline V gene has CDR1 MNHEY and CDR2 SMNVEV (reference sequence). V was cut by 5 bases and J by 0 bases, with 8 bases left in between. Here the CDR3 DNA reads TGTGCCAGCAGTCCACAGGGTAGCAATCAGCCCCAGCATTTT. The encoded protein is CASSPQGSNQPQHF.

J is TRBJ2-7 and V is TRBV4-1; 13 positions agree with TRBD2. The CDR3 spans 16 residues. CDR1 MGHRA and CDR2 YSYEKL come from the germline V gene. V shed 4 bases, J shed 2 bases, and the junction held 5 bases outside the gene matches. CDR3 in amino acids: CASSRGTSGRAYEQYF. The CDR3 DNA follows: TGCGCCAGCAGCCGAGGAACTAGCGGGAGGGCCTACGAGCAGTACTTC.

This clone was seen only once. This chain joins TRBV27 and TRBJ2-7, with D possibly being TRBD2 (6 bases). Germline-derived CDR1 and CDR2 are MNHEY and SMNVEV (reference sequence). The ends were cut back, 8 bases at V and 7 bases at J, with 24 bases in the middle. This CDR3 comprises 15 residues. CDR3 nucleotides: TGTGCCAGCGCTTGGTCATGGGACTCAACGGCGGAGCAGTACTTC. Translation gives CASAWSWDSTAEQYF.

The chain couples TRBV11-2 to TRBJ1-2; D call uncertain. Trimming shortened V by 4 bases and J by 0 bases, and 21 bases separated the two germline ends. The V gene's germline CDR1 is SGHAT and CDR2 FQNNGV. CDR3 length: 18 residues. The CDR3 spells CASSSISGSQAPNYGYTF. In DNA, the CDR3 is TGTGCCAGCAGCTCAATTTCGGGGTCCCAGGCGCCTAACTATGGCTACACCTTC.

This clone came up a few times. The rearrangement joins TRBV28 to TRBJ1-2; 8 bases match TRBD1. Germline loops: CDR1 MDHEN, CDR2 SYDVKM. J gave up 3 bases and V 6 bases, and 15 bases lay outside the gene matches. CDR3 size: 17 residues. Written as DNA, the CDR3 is TGTGCCAGCAGGTCCCCGGGACAGGACCACACCTACTATGGCTACACCTTC. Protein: CASRSPGQDHTYYGYTF.